These 19 T cell receptor beta chains came from one sample sequenced in a study of PD-L1 blockade in urothelial cancer (TCRdb year 2017). Receptors were amplified or captured by the immunoSEQ multiplex PCR assay. The table was pulled from immuneACCESS by TCRdb, which kept in-frame rearrangements only. Such tables lose some clones; where checked, under half of the loss comes from unresolved V genes, and the rest has no known cause. The sample has tens of thousands of clones on record, about four fifths of them singletons. 5.7% of the sample is held by the ten biggest clonotypes. Taken with the paper, the label for time point translates to: pretreatment peripheral blood. Material: PBMCs, obtained around atezolizumab (anti-PD-L1) treatment. The receptors come from a man in his 70s with urothelial cancer.

This chain joins TRBV19 and TRBJ1-3, with 8 bases matching TRBD1. The length of the CDR3 is 16 residues. Germline V CDR1 and CDR2: LNHDA, SQIVND (reference sequence). V shed 6 bases, J shed 4 bases, and the junction held 11 bases outside the gene matches. The CDR3 DNA reads as TGTGCCAGTAGCGCGATCGACAGGGGTATGGGAAACACCATATATTTT. It specifies CASSAIDRGMGNTIYF.

The CDR3 sequence is CASSPGQGRGYGYTF. CDR3 DNA sequence: TGTGCCAGCAGCCCCGGACAGGGAAGGGGCTATGGCTACACCTTC. This chain uses TRBV4-2 with TRBJ1-2; 8 bases align to TRBD1. V shed 4 bases and J 4 bases; nucleotides not matched to a gene: 8. Germline loops: CDR1 LGHNA, CDR2 YNFKEQ. The CDR3 length is 15 residues.

The rearrangement links TRBV4-1 to TRBJ1-1; D is uncertain. Germline CDR1 is MGHRA and CDR2 is YSYEKL. CDR3 length equals 13 residues. V dropped 0 bases and J dropped 1 base, with 3 bases sitting between them. The CDR3 DNA is TGCGCCAGCAGCCAAGAGAGGAACACTGAAGCTTTCTTT. Its translation: CASSQERNTEAFF.

Turning to this clone: This sample includes further DNA sequences coding for the same CDR3. This chain connects TRBV9 to TRBJ1-1, with D uncertain. The V end was cut by 4 bases, the J end by 0 bases, with 7 bases between. This CDR3 has 13 residues. Looked up from germline, CDR1 is SGDLS and CDR2 is YYNGEE. CDR3 loop: CASSLQMNTEAFF. CDR3 sequence (DNA): TGTGCCAGCAGCCTCCAGATGAACACTGAAGCTTTCTTT.

The chain uses TRBV11-2 and TRBJ2-7, with TRBD2 matching over 12 bases. The CDR3 loop spans 16 amino acids. Trimming at V came to 5 bases and at J to 2 bases, leaving 7 bases not matched to a gene. Per the germline V gene, CDR1 is SGHAT and CDR2 is FQNNGV. As DNA, the CDR3 is TGTGCCAGCAGCACCCGGACTAGCGGGACAACCTACGAGCAGTACTTC. Amino acids: CASSTRTSGTTYEQYF.

The V call is TRBV2, the J call TRBJ2-5; D ambiguous. Trimming cost V 8 bases and J 2 bases, with 6 bases left between them. CDR3 length: 11 residues. CDR1 and CDR2 from the germline V gene are SNHLY and FYNNEI. CDR3 sequence reads: CASSYQETQYF. CDR3 sequence (DNA): TGTGCCAGCTCTTATCAAGAGACCCAGTACTTC.

V and J are TRBV5-8 and TRBJ1-5; weak D call: TRBD1 (5 bases). There are 15 residues in the CDR3. V lost 2 bases and J 3 bases, leaving 12 bases between the germline ends. The germline V gene has CDR1 SGHTS and CDR2 YDEGEE. The CDR3: CASSFQGRFNQPQHF. The CDR3 region has the DNA TGTGCCAGCAGCTTCCAGGGCAGATTCAATCAGCCCCAGCATTTT. The variable domain in full, completed from reference TRBV5-8 and TRBJ1-5, reads EAGVTQSPTHLIKTRGQQATLRCSPISGHTSVYWYQQALGLGLQFLLWYDEGEERNRGNFPPRFSGRQFPNYSSELNVNALELEDSALYLCASSFQGRFNQPQHFGDGTRLSIL.

The chain employs TRBV27 and TRBJ1-1, with D maybe TRBD1 (6 bases). The CDR3 length is 13 residues. Germline-derived CDR1 and CDR2 are MNHEY and SMNVEV (reference sequence). V was clipped by 8 bases and J by 1 base, with 11 bases between them. CDR3 amino acids: CASGETGNTEAFF. CDR3 nucleotide sequence: TGTGCCAGCGGCGAGACAGGGAACACTGAAGCTTTCTTT.

V gene TRBV5-6 combines with J gene TRBJ2-7, with 11 bases lining up with TRBD1. The CDR3 totals 15 residues. With 4 bases clipped from V and 2 bases from J, the junction kept 5 bases outside the gene matches. Germline V CDR1 and CDR2: SGHDT, YYEEEE. CDR3 DNA: TGTGCCAGCAGCAGCGGGACAGGGGGTACCTACGAGCAGTACTTC. Protein product: CASSSGTGGTYEQYF.

The chain couples TRBV30 to TRBJ2-2; the D is unclear. CDR1 GTSNPN and CDR2 SVGIG come from the germline V gene (reference sequence). V dropped 2 bases and J dropped 3 bases, with 4 bases sitting between them. CDR3 length: 12 residues. In DNA form, the CDR3 reads TGTGCCTGGAGTCCGGACACCGGGGAGCTGTTTTTT. Its translation is CAWSPDTGELFF.

This clone is a singleton in its sample. The chain carries TRBV7-3 and TRBJ2-3, with D perhaps TRBD2 (6 bases). CDR3 length: 14 residues. Germline CDR1 SGHTA, CDR2 FQGTGA. V shed 4 bases and J shed 6 bases, with 14 bases lying between them. CDR3 nucleotide sequence: TGTGCCAGCAGCTCCGGGACTTCGGTGGATACGCAGTATTTT. This codes for CASSSGTSVDTQYF.

The chain joins TRBV11-3 to TRBJ2-1; 13 bases align to TRBD2. The CDR3 sequence is 14 residues long. Germline loops: CDR1 SGHNT, CDR2 YENEEA. Germline trimming cut 5 bases from V and 7 bases from J; bases unmatched to any gene: 2. CDR3 sequence (DNA): TGTGCCAGCAGCCCGGGACTAGCGGGAAATGAGCAGTTCTTC. This codes for CASSPGLAGNEQFF.

As concerns this clone: One junction end does not reproduce the germline sequence, and a read error may be involved. V gene TRBV23-1 combines with J gene TRBJ2-7; a possible D gene is TRBD2 (6 bases). Being an ORF, TRBV23-1 has a function that is uncertain. The CDR3 is 12 amino acids. CDR3 sequence (DNA): TGCGCCAGCAGTCAATCGATGGGGAGGAAGGACTTC. It codes for CASSQSMGRKDF.

This clone was seen just once. CDR3 bases: TGTGCCAGCAGTTTATCAGGCACTGAAGCTTTCTTT. Its translation: CASSLSGTEAFF. V gene TRBV6-1 combines with J gene TRBJ1-1; D is undetermined. Trimming cost V 5 bases and J 4 bases, with 8 bases left between them. The CDR3 runs 12 residues. The germline V gene encodes CDR1 MNHNS and CDR2 SASEGT.

J is TRBJ2-5 and V is TRBV7-9; 8 nucleotides line up with TRBD1. Germline CDR1 is SEHNR and CDR2 is FQNEAQ (reference sequence). Unmatched junction bases numbered 6, after V lost 1 base and J lost 5 bases. CDR3 length: 15 residues. This CDR3 reads CASSLGITGGETQYF. The CDR3 coding sequence is TGTGCCAGCAGCTTAGGAATAACAGGGGGGGAGACCCAGTACTTC.

V gene TRBV7-2 combines with J gene TRBJ2-1; 7 bases match TRBD1. The CDR3 length is 14 residues. The V gene end was trimmed by 8 bases and the J gene end by 7 bases; junction bases not matched to a gene: 11. Germline assignment: CDR1 SGHTA and CDR2 FQGNSA. This CDR3 reads CASCSGRGFNEQFF. The CDR3 nucleotides are TGTGCCAGCTGTTCTGGCAGGGGGTTTAATGAGCAGTTCTTC.

This clone was observed a handful of times. The chain carries TRBV5-1 and TRBJ2-1, with 11 bases that match TRBD2. Germline loops: CDR1 SGHRS, CDR2 YFSETQ. This CDR3 spans 16 amino acids. V dropped 6 bases and J dropped 5; count of bases not matched to a gene: 10. The CDR3: CASTPVSGRENNEQFF. As DNA, the CDR3 is TGCGCCAGCACGCCAGTTAGCGGGAGGGAGAACAATGAGCAGTTCTTC.

J is TRBJ2-7 and V is TRBV13; 15 nucleotides match TRBD2. V gave up 4 bases and J gave up 5 bases; unmatched junction bases: 6. The CDR3 has 16 amino acids. Germline V lookup: CDR1 PRHDT, CDR2 FYEKMQ (reference sequence). For the CDR3, the DNA is TGTGCCAGCAGCTACCGGACTAGCGGGAGGGTTAACGAGCAGTACTTC. This codes for CASSYRTSGRVNEQYF.

This clone appeared a few times. The genes are TRBV6-5 and TRBJ1-1, with D perhaps matching TRBD1 (5 bases). V was cut by 5 bases and J by 5 bases, with 18 bases left in between. Germline CDR1 MNHEY, CDR2 SVGAGI. This CDR3 is 15 amino acids long. CDR3 in amino acids: CASSRHYRRGTEAFF. The CDR3 nucleotides are TGTGCCAGCAGTCGACATTACAGGAGGGGAACTGAAGCTTTCTTT.